Sequencing of this T cell receptor (beta chain) was carried out in a study of T cells after somatic rescue of genetic block. CDR3 size: 14 residues. V shed 7 bases and J 2 bases; nucleotides not matched to a gene: 5. Germline loops: CDR1 MNHNY, CDR2 SVGAGI (reference sequence). The method was immunoSEQ multiplex PCR; TCRdb's version includes in-frame clones alone and lacks a portion of them. The sample records tens of thousands of clones, just over 90% being singletons. This sequence joins TRBV6-6 and TRBJ1-5; 7 nucleotides align to TRBD1. Sequences were obtained from peripheral blood mononuclear cells (PBMCs). The receptor was isolated from a man aged 25-45 years. DNA for the CDR3: TGTGCCAGCACCGGGGACAGTGGCAATCAGCCCCAGCATTTT. This sequence encodes CASTGDSGNQPQHF.